Each of the 18 T cell receptor beta chains below was sequenced from the same sample in a study of T cells after yellow fever vaccination. MiXCR was run by TCRdb on the 5' RACE reads, yielding one entry per CDR3 protein. Of roughly 320,000 distinct CDR3 sequences in the sample, approximately 11% are singletons; the top ten hold 3.3%. This sample comprised CD4+ T cells sorted from PBMCs, obtained 45 days after the yellow fever booster vaccination. These receptors were collected from a man aged 18 to 29 who received the YFV17D yellow fever vaccine.

This clonotype was recorded only once. The chain joins TRBV5-1 to TRBJ1-2; perhaps TRBD1 as D (5 bases). From germline, CDR1 is SGHRS and CDR2 YFSETQ. V was clipped by 5 bases and J by 3 bases, with 14 bases between them. The CDR3 is made up of 14 amino acids. CDR3 amino acids: CASSLGGLDYGYTF. CDR3 nucleotides: TGCGCCAGCAGTCTCGGGGGACTGGACTATGGCTACACCTTC.

This clonotype has more than one count but fewer than ten. CDR3 nucleotides: TGTGCCAGCAGCTTAGTAAGCGGGGGGGCCAATGAGCAGTTCTTC. This encodes CASSLVSGGANEQFF. The rearrangement joins TRBV7-2 to TRBJ2-1; the match to TRBD2 covers 10 bases. The CDR3 spans 15 residues. The ends lost 1 base at V and 6 bases at J; junction bases unmatched: 3. CDR1 and CDR2 from the germline V gene are SGHTA and FQGNSA.

This clonotype has just a few counts. The V gene is TRBV5-1, the J gene TRBJ2-3; no definite D call. Trimming removed 0 bases from V and 2 bases from J, with 10 bases in between. Looked up from germline, CDR1 is SGHRS and CDR2 is YFSETQ. This CDR3 region has 15 residues. The CDR3 coding sequence is TGCGCCAGCAGCTTGGAATCCAGGCCCACAGATACGCAGTATTTT. It translates to CASSLESRPTDTQYF.

The J gene is TRBJ1-2, the V gene TRBV12-3 or TRBV12-4; the D is unclear. There are 11 residues in the CDR3. With 4 bases removed from V and 3 bases from J, the gap between germline ends came to 3 bases. CDR3 sequence: CASSYYYGYTF. The CDR3 nucleotides are TGTGCCAGCAGTTATTACTATGGCTACACCTTC.

Ten or more counts support this clonotype. The chain is built from TRBV28 and TRBJ2-2; D is uncertain. The CDR3 loop spans 15 amino acids. Trimming took off 4 bases at V and 7 bases at J, with 16 bases between the two ends. Germline CDR1 and CDR2: MDHEN and SYDVKM. The CDR3 DNA reads as TGTGCCAGCAGTTCCATTTCGGGCGGTATCGGGGAGCTGTTTTTT. Its translation is CASSSISGGIGELFF.

This clonotype came up a few times. This chain uses TRBV7-2 with TRBJ2-3; 7 bases agree with TRBD2. CDR1 SGHTA and CDR2 FQGNSA come from the germline V gene. The V gene end was trimmed by 5 bases and the J gene end by 14 bases; junction bases not matched to a gene: 10. This CDR3 spans 12 amino acids. In nucleotides, the CDR3 is TGTGCCAGCAGCCCTAGCGGCAGGACCCGGTATTTT. Amino acid sequence: CASSPSGRTRYF.

The chain joins TRBV4-2 to TRBJ2-5; D is unresolved. Germline CDR1 is LGHNA and CDR2 is YNFKEQ. V gave up 4 bases and J gave up 3 bases, with 15 bases separating them. The CDR3 has 15 amino acids. CDR3 region: CASSPQVLRKETQYF. CDR3 DNA: TGTGCCAGCAGCCCCCAAGTACTGCGGAAAGAGACCCAGTACTTC.

The chain links TRBV9 to TRBJ2-2; 10 nucleotides line up with TRBD2. Germline loops: CDR1 SGDLS, CDR2 YYNGEE. The V gene end was trimmed by 0 bases and the J gene end by 10 bases; junction bases not matched to a gene: 6. The CDR3 spans 15 residues. This CDR3 reads CASSVVASGGKELFF. The CDR3 DNA follows: TGTGCCAGCAGCGTAGTGGCTAGCGGGGGCAAGGAGCTGTTTTTT.

This clonotype was counted only a few times. The chain joins TRBV5-1 to TRBJ2-5, with TRBD1 matching 9 bases. Germline V CDR1 and CDR2: SGHRS, YFSETQ. This CDR3 spans 14 amino acids. V gave up 3 bases and J gave up 5 bases; unmatched junction bases: 5. CDR3 DNA sequence: TGCGCCAGCAGCTACGGGACAGGGAGGGAGACCCAGTACTTC. Its protein is CASSYGTGRETQYF.

This clonotype showed up many times. The genes are TRBV21-1 and TRBJ2-1; TRBD1 is the table's D call, not checked against the DNA. TRBV21-1 is listed as a pseudogene. The CDR3 sequence is 15 residues long. The CDR3 sequence is CASSKADGAGNEQFF. CDR3 sequence (DNA): TGTGCCAGCAGCAAAGCGGATGGGGCGGGGAATGAGCAGTTCTTC.

This sequence joins TRBV5-1 and TRBJ2-2; D is uncertain. This CDR3 contains 13 residues. The V end was cut by 3 bases, the J end by 1 base, with 4 bases between. CDR1 SGHRS and CDR2 YFSETQ come from the germline V gene. DNA of the CDR3: TGCGCCAGCAGCTACTTGAACACCGGGGAGCTGTTTTTT. Encoded protein: CASSYLNTGELFF. The entire variable domain, with the rest obtained from reference TRBV5-1 and TRBJ2-2, is as follows: KAGVTQTPRYLIKTRGQQVTLSCSPISGHRSVSWYQQTPGQGLQFLFEYFSETQRNKGNFPGRFSGRQFSNSRSEMNVSTLELGDSALYLCASSYLNTGELFFGEGSRLTVL.

This clonotype was observed a handful of times. The J gene is TRBJ1-2, the V gene TRBV6-2 or TRBV6-3; a weak D match, TRBD1 (5 bases). The V gene lost 2 bases and the J gene lost 6 bases, with 7 bases spanning the gap. The CDR3 is 12 residues long. CDR1 is MNHEY and CDR2 is SVGEGT in the germline V gene. The CDR3 here is CASSYGQDGYTF. The CDR3 coding sequence is TGTGCCAGCAGTTACGGACAAGATGGCTACACCTTC.

This clonotype came up many times. V and J are TRBV4-1 and TRBJ2-5; D call uncertain. Trimming left V 0 bases short and J 2 bases short, with 4 bases between. CDR1 is MGHRA and CDR2 is YSYEKL in the germline V gene. This CDR3 is built from 13 residues. The CDR3 region has the DNA TGCGCCAGCAGCCAAGACAAGCAAGAGACCCAGTACTTC. Translated, it gives CASSQDKQETQYF.

This clonotype was recorded once. The chain joins TRBV5-1 to TRBJ2-1; 7 bases are a match to TRBD1. In germline, CDR1 is SGHRS, CDR2 YFSETQ. The CDR3 covers 18 residues. The V and J ends lost 4 bases and 2 bases, in that order; junction bases with no gene match: 15. The CDR3 loop reads CASSENLGGASPYNEQFF. CDR3 sequence (DNA): TGCGCCAGCAGCGAAAATTTAGGGGGCGCGTCCCCCTACAATGAGCAGTTCTTC.

This clonotype was seen more than once but under ten times. The V gene is TRBV27, the J gene TRBJ2-2; D unresolved. Deletions cut 3 bases from V and 8 bases from J, with 22 bases between. Germline V CDR1 and CDR2: MNHEY, SMNVEV (reference sequence). The CDR3 has 17 amino acids. The chain's CDR3 is CASSLVGSSFEAGELFF. As DNA, the CDR3 is TGTGCCAGCAGTTTGGTCGGCAGTTCCTTTGAAGCGGGGGAGCTGTTTTTT.

This clonotype was seen at least ten times. The V and J genes are TRBV5-1 and TRBJ2-5, with D unresolved. Per the germline V gene, CDR1 is SGHRS and CDR2 is YFSETQ. Trimming removed 4 bases from V and 1 base from J, with 14 bases in between. There are 15 residues in the CDR3. DNA for the CDR3: TGCGCCAGCAGCCAAGATGGCCGGGCCCAAGAGACCCAGTACTTC. Encoded protein: CASSQDGRAQETQYF. Full variable domain (outside the CDR3, taken from reference TRBV5-1 and TRBJ2-5): KAGVTQTPRYLIKTRGQQVTLSCSPISGHRSVSWYQQTPGQGLQFLFEYFSETQRNKGNFPGRFSGRQFSNSRSEMNVSTLELGDSALYLCASSQDGRAQETQYFGPGTRLLVL.

This clonotype was counted a few times. This chain connects TRBV7-6 to TRBJ2-2, with D perhaps TRBD1 (7 bases). Trimming shortened V by 5 bases and J by 6 bases, and 16 bases separated the two germline ends. The germline CDR1 and CDR2 sequences are SGHVS and FNYEAQ. The CDR3 extends over 15 amino acids. The CDR3 here is CASSINRGGAGELFF. CDR3 coding DNA: TGTGCCAGCAGCATAAACAGGGGAGGAGCCGGGGAGCTGTTTTTT.

The rearrangement joins TRBV18 to TRBJ2-1; 7 positions match TRBD2. Germline values: CDR1 KGHSH, CDR2 LQKENI. With 5 bases clipped from V and 6 bases from J, the junction kept 16 bases outside the gene matches. The CDR3 covers 17 residues. The DNA of the CDR3 is TGTGCCAGCTCAGCAACCGATCGGGACTACAGTTTCAATGAGCAGTTCTTC. It encodes CASSATDRDYSFNEQFF.